The next 9 T cell receptor beta chains were all read from a single sample in a study of blood T cell repertoires in COVID-19. Sequencing used immunoSEQ multiplex PCR; TCRdb keeps in-frame clones, though not all of them. The sample contains tens of thousands of clones, 75% to 95% of which appear only once. Input material: peripheral blood. Receptor source: a man aged 35-49 years with COVID-19, enrolled during active disease.

The chain joins TRBV4-1 to TRBJ2-7; perhaps TRBD1 as D (6 bases). V was shortened by 1 base and J by 1 base, with 8 bases between the two germline ends. Per germline, CDR1 MGHRA and CDR2 YSYEKL. CDR3 size: 14 residues. The CDR3 DNA is TGCGCCAGCAGCCAAGGACAGGATTCCTACGAGCAGTACTTC. Translation: CASSQGQDSYEQYF.

DNA for the CDR3: TGCAGCGTTGAAGAGGGGCCTGGGATCTATCGGCAGTACTTC. It codes for CSVEEGPGIYRQYF. V and J are TRBV29-1 and TRBJ2-7, with D possibly matching TRBD1 (5 bases). The CDR3 length is 14 residues. Germline V gives CDR1 SQVTM, CDR2 ANQGSEA. V lost 0 bases and J 9 bases, leaving 18 bases between the germline ends.

This clone occurred once. The genes are TRBV7-9 and TRBJ2-3, with a tentative D call TRBD2 (5 bases). Between the trimmed V and J ends, which lost 5 bases and 0 bases, there was a span of 9 bases. Germline CDR1 and CDR2: SEHNR and FQNEAQ (reference sequence). CDR3 size: 14 residues. The CDR3 region is CASSPGSSTDTQYF. The CDR3 coding sequence is TGTGCCAGCAGCCCGGGGAGCAGCACAGATACGCAGTATTTT.

This clone turned up a few times. The V gene is TRBV28, the J gene TRBJ2-5; D may be TRBD1 (6 bases). CDR1 MDHEN and CDR2 SYDVKM come from the germline V gene. CDR3 length equals 15 residues. Trimming took off 6 bases at V and 5 bases at J, with 19 bases between the two ends. CDR3 DNA: TGTGCCAGCAGCCGGGTTGGTGGGACACGTGAGACCCAGTACTTC. It is translated as CASSRVGGTRETQYF.

This clone has a handful of counts. This sequence joins TRBV10-2 and TRBJ1-5; D gene ambiguous. The CDR3 has 14 amino acids. The ends were cut back, 8 bases at V and 3 bases at J, with 14 bases in the middle. The germline V gene has CDR1 WSHSY and CDR2 SAAADI. The CDR3 protein is CASPGFKYNQPQHF. CDR3 nucleotide sequence: TGCGCCAGCCCGGGATTCAAGTACAATCAGCCCCAGCATTTT.

J is TRBJ1-5 and V is TRBV19; a possible D gene is TRBD1 (6 bases). The germline V and J ends were trimmed by 7 bases and 0 bases, with 16 bases remaining between them. The CDR3 totals 16 residues. Looked up from germline, CDR1 is LNHDA and CDR2 is SQIVND (reference sequence). CDR3 coding DNA: TGTGCCAGTAACCCACCGGGACATCCTAGCAATCAGCCCCAGCATTTT. As protein: CASNPPGHPSNQPQHF.

The chain is built from TRBV6-1 and TRBJ1-4, with D perhaps matching TRBD1 (5 bases). With 3 bases removed from V and 7 bases from J, the gap between germline ends came to 12 bases. The germline gives CDR1 MNHNS, CDR2 SASEGT. This CDR3 is 14 amino acids long. In DNA form, the CDR3 reads TGTGCCAGCAGTGAGTCCAGGGATAGTGAAAAACTGTTTTTT. It translates to CASSESRDSEKLFF.

The V and J genes are TRBV3-1 (or the pseudogene TRBV3-2) and TRBJ2-1, with 10 bases identical to TRBD2. CDR3 length: 17 residues. The junction had 6 bases not matched to a gene; V was cut back by 0 bases and J by 4 bases. Germline lookup yields CDR1 LGHDT and CDR2 YNNKEL (reference sequence). The CDR3 bases are TGTGCCAGCAGCCAAGATCCGAGCGGGGGGGTGTACAATGAGCAGTTCTTC. Amino acid sequence: CASSQDPSGGVYNEQFF.

This clone showed up just a few times. The chain carries TRBV6-2 or TRBV6-3 and TRBJ2-7; 10 positions match TRBD2. V lost 2 bases and J lost 2; bases outside the gene matches: 3. Germline loops: CDR1 MNHEY, CDR2 SVGEGT. The CDR3 sequence is 15 residues long. The CDR3 sequence: CASSYPSGGTYEQYF. CDR3 bases: TGTGCCAGCAGTTACCCTAGCGGGGGAACCTACGAGCAGTACTTC.